This T cell receptor (beta chain) stems from a study of T cell responses to AZD1222 COVID-19 vaccine. General study results and limits: Dominant CD4 TCR responses targeted spike regions 160-218 and 743-854. Breadth and depth of Spike-specific TCRs rose after two AZD1222 doses. Unmutated variant regions are reportedly the target of nearly half of TCRs that are spike-specific.

Here immunoSEQ multiplex PCR was the method, and the copy in TCRdb shows in-frame clones only, minus some. The table records fewer than 70,000 clones, 89% of them present only once. Concerning this clone: The antigen is not known.

Germline CDR1 and CDR2: KGHSH and LQKENI. This CDR3 is 16 amino acids long. V shed 2 bases, J shed 7 bases, and the junction held 11 bases outside the gene matches. This receptor was identified in an adult who received the AZD1222 COVID-19 vaccine. The material sequenced was peripheral blood, taken 28 days after the second AZD1222 dose. The chain combines TRBV18 with TRBJ1-1; 9 bases match TRBD1. CDR3 nucleotides: TGTGCCAGCTCACCAAGCTTGACAGGGGGTTCGCATGAAGCTTTCTTT. Protein product: CASSPSLTGGSHEAFF.